This TCR beta chain was sequenced in a study of T cells after yellow fever vaccination. Study conclusions and caveats: Among primary-vaccination clones, most reappeared after the booster, at about 95% for CD4 and more than 85% for CD8. CD4 and CD8 compartments shared a small share of clonotypes.

This CDR3 has 13 residues. Germline loops: CDR1 SEHNR, CDR2 FQNEAQ (reference sequence). V lost 5 bases to trimming and J lost 6 bases, with 11 bases between them. UMIs and a universal primer site were added when TCR cDNA was made by 5'RACE template switching. One entry per CDR3 protein, called by TCRdb with MiXCR from the 5' RACE reads. The sample includes more than 450,000 distinct CDR3 sequences, around a fifth seen only once; the top ten take 15% to 20%. Comments on this clonotype: Its antigen is unidentified.

The chain combines TRBV7-9 with TRBJ1-5, with D hard to call. Sequencing was performed on PBMCs, taken approximately 22 days after the first yellow fever vaccination. The receptor was derived from a man aged 18 to 29 who received the YFV17D yellow fever vaccine. The DNA of the CDR3 is TGTGCCAGCAGCGCCGAGACGCTTCAGCCCCAGCATTTT. Its translation: CASSAETLQPQHF.